The 30 T cell receptor beta chains below were found in one sample sequenced in a study of blood T cell repertoires in COVID-19. Assay: immunoSEQ multiplex PCR; the TCRdb copy retains only in-frame clones and omits some. The data show just under 80,000 clones, 80% seen once. Sequencing used peripheral blood. These receptor sequences come from a woman in her sixties or seventies with acute or convalescent COVID-19.

This clone appeared many times. The gene calls are TRBV27 and TRBJ2-7; maybe TRBD2 (6 bases). The germline gives CDR1 MNHEY, CDR2 SMNVEV (reference sequence). Trimming removed 8 bases at V and 3 bases at J, with 17 bases between. The CDR3 is made up of 14 amino acids. As DNA, the CDR3 is TGTGCCAGCTCGAGACTAGGGAGTTTCTACGAGCAGTACTTC. This encodes CASSRLGSFYEQYF.

CDR3 region: CASRLSGQLNTEAFF. CDR3 DNA sequence: TGTGCCAGTAGACTCTCCGGACAGTTGAACACTGAAGCTTTCTTT. The chain combines TRBV19 with TRBJ1-1; a weak D match, TRBD1 (6 bases). CDR1 and CDR2 from the germline V gene are LNHDA and SQIVND (reference sequence). CDR3 size: 15 residues. Trimming took 6 bases from V and 0 from J, leaving 14 bases between them.

The chain has TRBV5-1 and TRBJ2-1; the match to TRBD2 covers 9 bases. CDR1 SGHRS and CDR2 YFSETQ come from the germline V gene. V lost 1 base, J lost 6 bases, and 8 bases stayed unmatched. The CDR3 consists of 16 residues. CDR3 sequence reads: CASSLHIAGDLNEQFF. CDR3 nucleotide sequence: TGCGCCAGCAGCTTGCACATAGCGGGGGACCTCAATGAGCAGTTCTTC.

This chain links TRBV6-2 or TRBV6-3 with TRBJ2-3, with 11 positions matching TRBD2. The germline CDR1 and CDR2 sequences are MNHEY and SVGEGT. J lost 2 bases, V lost 5 bases, and 9 bases had no gene match. The CDR3 length is 17 residues. DNA for the CDR3: TGTGCCAGCAGTAGGGCACAACTAGCGGGGGTCACAGATACGCAGTATTTT. Its protein is CASSRAQLAGVTDTQYF.

This clone was seen a handful of times. This chain connects TRBV5-6 to TRBJ1-2, with D perhaps TRBD1 (6 bases). The V end lost 2 bases, the J end lost 8 bases, and 19 bases lay between the germline ends. The CDR3 spans 15 residues. Germline V lookup: CDR1 SGHDT, CDR2 YYEEEE. The CDR3 sequence is CASSLWFSGGRGYTF. The CDR3 DNA follows: TGTGCCAGCAGCTTATGGTTTTCGGGGGGCAGAGGCTACACCTTC. Supplemented by reference TRBV5-6 and TRBJ1-2, the full variable domain reads DAGVTQSPTHLIKTRGQQVTLRCSPKSGHDTVSWYQQALGQGPQFIFQYYEEEERQRGNFPDRFSGHQFPNYSSELNVNALLLGDSALYLCASSLWFSGGRGYTFGSGTRLTVV.

The chain recombines TRBV7-2 with TRBJ2-7; 12 nucleotides agree with TRBD1. V was pared by 2 bases and J by 5 bases, with 7 bases of the junction left unmatched. Germline V gives CDR1 SGHTA, CDR2 FQGNSA. This CDR3 is built from 16 residues. This chain's CDR3 is CASSLSLGTGGDEQYF. The DNA for the CDR3 is TGTGCCAGCAGCTTATCCCTAGGGACAGGGGGCGACGAGCAGTACTTC. Complete variable domain (other parts from reference TRBV7-2 and TRBJ2-7): GAGVSQSPSNKVTEKGKDVELRCDPISGHTALYWYRQSLGQGLEFLIYFQGNSAPDKSGLPSDRFSAERTGGSVSTLTIQRTQQEDSAVYLCASSLSLGTGGDEQYFGPGTRLTVT.

In its sample, this clone was seen a few times. This rearrangement joins TRBV18 to TRBJ1-6; the D gene is possibly TRBD1 (6 bases). Trimming took 6 bases from V and 8 from J, leaving 11 bases between them. This CDR3 has 13 residues. Germline V gene data show CDR1 as KGHSH and CDR2 as LQKENI. The CDR3 is CASSLDRYSPLHF. In nucleotides, the CDR3 is TGTGCCAGCTCGCTAGACAGGTATTCACCCCTCCACTTT.

V usage is TRBV9 and J usage is TRBJ2-7; 9 bases agree with TRBD2. V gave up 0 bases and J gave up 2 bases; unmatched junction bases: 9. Germline V CDR1 and CDR2: SGDLS, YYNGEE. This CDR3 comprises 17 residues. CDR3 residues: CASSVGPMSGGTYEQYF. CDR3 coding DNA: TGTGCCAGCAGCGTAGGTCCGATGAGCGGGGGGACCTACGAGCAGTACTTC.

This clone has a handful of counts. The CDR3 coding sequence is TGTGCCAGCAGGGGACTAGCGGGGAACACCGGGGAGCTGTTTTTT. It codes for CASRGLAGNTGELFF. V and J are TRBV6-6 and TRBJ2-2; 12 positions agree with TRBD2. J was trimmed by 1 base and V by 6 bases; bases with no gene match: 0. The CDR3 loop spans 15 amino acids. Germline-derived CDR1 and CDR2 are MNHNY and SVGAGI (reference sequence).

The rearrangement uses TRBV5-8 and TRBJ1-2; no firm D call. The V end lost 2 bases, the J end lost 2 bases, and 7 bases lay between the germline ends. Per germline, CDR1 SGHTS and CDR2 YDEGEE. The CDR3 sequence is 13 residues long. This CDR3 reads CASSLTLNYGYTF. In nucleotides, the CDR3 is TGTGCCAGCAGCTTAACTTTAAACTATGGCTACACCTTC.

V is TRBV24-1 and J is TRBJ2-7; 10 nucleotides agree with TRBD1. The V gene end was trimmed by 10 bases and the J gene end by 1 base; junction bases not matched to a gene: 0. Germline values: CDR1 KGHDR, CDR2 SFDVKD. The CDR3 runs 12 residues. The CDR3 nucleotides are TGTGCCACGGGACAGGGGTCCTACGAGCAGTACTTC. This translates into CATGQGSYEQYF.

The V gene is TRBV6-5, the J gene TRBJ2-1, with 7 bases lining up with TRBD2. Germline V lookup: CDR1 MNHEY, CDR2 SVGAGI. CDR3 size: 16 residues. J lost 7 bases, V lost 2 bases, and 11 bases had no gene match. In DNA, the CDR3 is TGTGCCAGCAGTTACGGGGCGGGGGACCGGGGGAATGAGCAGTTCTTC. It codes for CASSYGAGDRGNEQFF.

This chain uses TRBV7-2 with TRBJ1-2; D gene uncertain. Trimming left V 5 bases short and J 1 base short, with 8 bases between. Germline CDR1 SGHTA, CDR2 FQGNSA. This CDR3 has 13 amino acids. The CDR3 DNA follows: TGTGCCAGCAGCATTCGCAGTAACTATGGCTACACCTTC. Translation gives CASSIRSNYGYTF.

J is TRBJ1-2 and V is TRBV19; maybe TRBD1 (5 bases). CDR1 is LNHDA, CDR2 SQIVND, per germline (reference sequence). This CDR3 contains 12 residues. The V end was cut by 3 bases, the J end by 4 bases, with 6 bases between. The CDR3: CASSMGGYGYTF. The CDR3 region has the DNA TGTGCCAGTAGTATGGGGGGCTATGGCTACACCTTC.

The gene calls are TRBV9 and TRBJ2-1; 8 bases map to TRBD1. The V gene end was trimmed by 4 bases and the J gene end by 2 bases; junction bases not matched to a gene: 11. The CDR3 is 17 amino acids. Per germline, CDR1 SGDLS and CDR2 YYNGEE. The CDR3 protein is CASSPRPGGDPYNEQFF. The CDR3 bases are TGTGCCAGCAGCCCGCGCCCAGGGGGCGACCCCTACAATGAGCAGTTCTTC. Combining the CDR3 with reference TRBV9 and TRBJ2-1 gives the whole variable domain DSGVTQTPKHLITATGQRVTLRCSPRSGDLSVYWYQQSLDQGLQFLIQYYNGEERAKGNILERFSAQQFPDLHSELNLSSLELGDSALYFCASSPRPGGDPYNEQFFGPGTRLTVL.

The chain links TRBV10-3 to TRBJ2-1, with unresolved D. V was clipped by 8 bases and J by 4 bases, with 9 bases between them. The length of the CDR3 is 12 residues. Germline CDR1 reads ENHRY; CDR2 reads SYGVKD. Written as DNA, the CDR3 is TGTGCCATCTCCTCCCCTTACAATGAGCAGTTCTTC. Translating it yields CAISSPYNEQFF.

The chain joins TRBV19 to TRBJ2-3; 12 nucleotides align to TRBD2. The germline V gene encodes CDR1 LNHDA and CDR2 SQIVND (reference sequence). This CDR3 has 16 residues. V dropped 4 bases and J dropped 4; count of bases not matched to a gene: 6. CDR3 residues: CASSTLAGGLADTQYF. Written as DNA, the CDR3 is TGTGCCAGTAGTACGCTAGCGGGGGGGCTTGCAGATACGCAGTATTTT. The variable domain in full, completed from reference TRBV19 and TRBJ2-3, reads DGGITQSPKYLFRKEGQNVTLSCEQNLNHDAMYWYRQDPGQGLRLIYYSQIVNDFQKGDIAEGYSVSREKKESFPLTVTSAQKNPTAFYLCASSTLAGGLADTQYFGPGTRLTVL.

The V call is TRBV2, the J call TRBJ1-1; possibly TRBD1 for D (6 bases). The V and J ends lost 8 bases and 4 bases respectively, with 11 bases between them. The CDR3 is 12 amino acids. CDR1 and CDR2 from the germline V gene are SNHLY and FYNNEI. DNA of the CDR3: TGTGCCAGCGACAGGACGGGCACTGAAGCTTTCTTT. Protein sequence: CASDRTGTEAFF.

The V and J genes are TRBV7-3 and TRBJ2-1, with D possibly being TRBD1 (6 bases). Trimming pared 6 bases from V and 7 bases from J, leaving 19 bases between. The germline V gene has CDR1 SGHTA and CDR2 FQGTGA. The CDR3 is 15 residues long. CDR3 nucleotide sequence: TGTGCCAGCAGTACGATGACAGGCTTAGGGAATGAGCAGTTCTTC. Its translation is CASSTMTGLGNEQFF.

The V gene is TRBV15, the J gene TRBJ2-1, with 9 bases aligning to TRBD1. This CDR3 is built from 16 residues. The germline gives CDR1 LNHNV, CDR2 YYDKDF (reference sequence). V was clipped by 2 bases and J by 3 bases; unmatched bases: 5. The CDR3 reads CATSRPRQGGYNEQFF. CDR3 bases: TGTGCCACCAGCAGACCCAGACAGGGGGGCTACAATGAGCAGTTCTTC.

The chain has TRBV11-3 and TRBJ1-1; TRBD1 is a possible D gene (6 bases). The V end was cut by 5 bases, the J end by 0 bases, with 10 bases between. Germline V lookup: CDR1 SGHNT, CDR2 YENEEA. This CDR3 region has 14 residues. DNA of the CDR3: TGTGCCAGCAGCCAGGACAGCCTGAACACTGAAGCTTTCTTT. Translating gives CASSQDSLNTEAFF.

The rearrangement links TRBV7-9 to TRBJ2-7; weak D call: TRBD2 (5 bases). The CDR3 contains 13 residues. V lost 5 bases and J 3 bases, leaving 11 bases between the germline ends. Germline CDR1 reads SEHNR; CDR2 reads FQNEAQ (reference sequence). The CDR3 region has the DNA TGTGCCAGCAGCCCAGCGGTGGTCTACGAGCAGTACTTC. Translation gives CASSPAVVYEQYF.

The gene calls are TRBV5-5 and TRBJ1-3; no firm D call. Germline lookup yields CDR1 SGHKS and CDR2 YYEKEE (reference sequence). The V gene lost 1 base and the J gene lost 0 bases, with 2 bases spanning the gap. The CDR3 consists of 13 residues. CDR3 nucleotide sequence: TGTGCCAGCAGCTTGTACTCTGGAAACACCATATATTTT. This sequence encodes CASSLYSGNTIYF.

The chain is built from TRBV5-6 and TRBJ2-7; no definite D call. The CDR3 has 14 residues. The germline V gene encodes CDR1 SGHDT and CDR2 YYEEEE. Trimming cost V 4 bases and J 7 bases, with 18 bases left between them. In DNA form, the CDR3 reads TGTGCCAGCAGCGCCTACTCTCCGGCGAGGGAGCAGTACTTC. It specifies CASSAYSPAREQYF.

The chain combines TRBV3-1 (or the pseudogene TRBV3-2) with TRBJ2-1; D is uncertain. Per germline, CDR1 LGHDT and CDR2 YNNKEL (reference sequence). Trimming took 7 bases from V and 8 from J, leaving 18 bases between them. This CDR3 is 14 amino acids long. The CDR3 spells CASTQMASSHEQFF. As DNA, the CDR3 is TGTGCCAGCACCCAGATGGCAAGTTCCCATGAGCAGTTCTTC.

The chain links TRBV29-1 to TRBJ2-5; possibly TRBD2 for D (6 bases). Germline V gene lookup returns CDR1 SQVTM and CDR2 ANQGSEA. Trimming left V 8 bases short and J 5 bases short, with 15 bases between. The length of the CDR3 is 12 residues. CDR3 DNA sequence: TGCAGCCATTCTTCTGGAGGGGAGACCCAGTACTTC. This encodes CSHSSGGETQYF.

CDR3 residues: CASSLLAGGVDTQYF. The CDR3 DNA sequence: TGTGCCAGCAGCTTACTAGCGGGGGGGGTAGATACGCAGTATTTT. V usage is TRBV7-8 and J usage is TRBJ2-3; the match to TRBD2 covers 12 bases. Germline CDR1 reads SGHVS; CDR2 reads FQNEAQ. The V and J ends lost 2 bases and 5 bases, in that order; junction bases with no gene match: 2. This CDR3 region has 15 residues.

CDR3 in amino acids: CSVGQGADTQYF. In nucleotides, the CDR3 is TGCAGCGTTGGGCAGGGGGCAGATACGCAGTATTTT. The rearrangement uses TRBV29-1 and TRBJ2-3; 7 positions agree with TRBD1. V shed 4 bases, J shed 4 bases, and the junction held 2 bases outside the gene matches. The germline V gene has CDR1 SQVTM and CDR2 ANQGSEA. The CDR3 consists of 12 residues.

V is TRBV6-5 and J is TRBJ1-1, with a weak D call TRBD1 (5 bases). V lost 0 bases and J lost 3, with 8 bases in between. The CDR3 extends over 14 amino acids. From germline, CDR1 is MNHEY and CDR2 SVGAGI. In DNA, the CDR3 is TGTGCCAGCAGTTACTCGCAGGGATACACTGAAGCTTTCTTT. This codes for CASSYSQGYTEAFF.

The chain has TRBV4-3 and TRBJ1-5, with D unresolved. CDR3 length: 16 residues. The ends were cut back, 0 bases at V and 2 bases at J, with 11 bases in the middle. Per germline, CDR1 LGHNA and CDR2 YSLEER. CDR3: CASSQERLGGNQPQHF. The CDR3 coding sequence is TGCGCCAGCAGCCAAGAACGGTTGGGAGGCAATCAGCCCCAGCATTTT.